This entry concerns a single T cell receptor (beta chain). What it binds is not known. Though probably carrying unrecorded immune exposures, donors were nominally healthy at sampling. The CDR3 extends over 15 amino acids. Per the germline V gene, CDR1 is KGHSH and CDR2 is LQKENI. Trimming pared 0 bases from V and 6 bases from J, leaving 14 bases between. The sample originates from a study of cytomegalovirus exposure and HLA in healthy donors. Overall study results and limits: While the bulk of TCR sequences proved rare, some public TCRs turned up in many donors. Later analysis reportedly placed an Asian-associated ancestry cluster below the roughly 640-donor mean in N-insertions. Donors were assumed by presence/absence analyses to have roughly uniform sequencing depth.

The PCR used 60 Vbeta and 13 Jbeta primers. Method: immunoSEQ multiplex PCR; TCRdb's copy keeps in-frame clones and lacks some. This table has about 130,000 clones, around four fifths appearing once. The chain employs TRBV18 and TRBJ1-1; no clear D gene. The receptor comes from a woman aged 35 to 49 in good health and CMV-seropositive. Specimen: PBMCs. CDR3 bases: TGTGCCAGCTCACCACCGGGAGGCTACTCCGCTGAAGCTTTCTTT. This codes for CASSPPGGYSAEAFF. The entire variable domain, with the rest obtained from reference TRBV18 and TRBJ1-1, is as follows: NAGVMQNPRHLVRRRGQEARLRCSPMKGHSHVYWYRQLPEEGLKFMVYLQKENIIDESGMPKERFSAEFPKEGPSILRIQQVVRGDSAAYFCASSPPGGYSAEAFFGQGTRLTVV.